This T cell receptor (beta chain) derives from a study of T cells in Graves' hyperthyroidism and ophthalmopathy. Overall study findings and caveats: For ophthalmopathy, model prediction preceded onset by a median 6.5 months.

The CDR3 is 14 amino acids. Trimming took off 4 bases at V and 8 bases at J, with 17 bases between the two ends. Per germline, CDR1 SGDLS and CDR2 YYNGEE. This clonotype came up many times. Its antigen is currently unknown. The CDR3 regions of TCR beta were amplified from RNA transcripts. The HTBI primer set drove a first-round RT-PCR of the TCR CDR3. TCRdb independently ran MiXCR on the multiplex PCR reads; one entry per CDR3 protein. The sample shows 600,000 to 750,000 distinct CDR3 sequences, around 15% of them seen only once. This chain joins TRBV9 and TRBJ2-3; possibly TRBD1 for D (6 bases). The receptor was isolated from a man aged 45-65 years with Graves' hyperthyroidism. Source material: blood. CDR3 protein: CASSNPGHQSTQYF. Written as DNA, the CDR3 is TGTGCCAGCAGCAACCCGGGACACCAGTCTACGCAGTATTTT.